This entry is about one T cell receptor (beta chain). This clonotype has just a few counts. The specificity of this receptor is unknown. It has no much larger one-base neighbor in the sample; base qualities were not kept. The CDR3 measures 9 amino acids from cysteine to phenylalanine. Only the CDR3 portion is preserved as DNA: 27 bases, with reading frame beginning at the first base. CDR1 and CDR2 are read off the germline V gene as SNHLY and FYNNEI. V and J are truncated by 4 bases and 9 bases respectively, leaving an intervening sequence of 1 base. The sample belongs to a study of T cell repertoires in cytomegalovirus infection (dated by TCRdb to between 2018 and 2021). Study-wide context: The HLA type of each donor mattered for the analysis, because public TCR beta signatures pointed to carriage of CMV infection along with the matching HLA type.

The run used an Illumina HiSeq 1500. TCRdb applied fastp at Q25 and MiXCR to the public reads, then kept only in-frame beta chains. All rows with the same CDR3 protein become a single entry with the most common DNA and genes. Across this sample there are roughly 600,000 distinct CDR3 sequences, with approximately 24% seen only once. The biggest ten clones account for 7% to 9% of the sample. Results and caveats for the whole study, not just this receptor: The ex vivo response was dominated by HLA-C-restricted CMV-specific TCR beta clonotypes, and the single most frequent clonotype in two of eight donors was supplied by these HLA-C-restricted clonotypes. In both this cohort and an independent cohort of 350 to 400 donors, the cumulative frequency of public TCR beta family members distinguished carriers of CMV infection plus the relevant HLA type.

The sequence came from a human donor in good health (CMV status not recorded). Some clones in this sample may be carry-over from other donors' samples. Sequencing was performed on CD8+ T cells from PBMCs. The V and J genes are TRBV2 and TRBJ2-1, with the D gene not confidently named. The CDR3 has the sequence CASSAEQFF. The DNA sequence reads TGTGCCAGCAGTGCTGAGCAGTTCTTC.